The 21 T cell receptor beta chains presented below share a single source sample, sequenced in a study of vaccination and CD4 T cells after COVID-19. Indicated treatment: approximately nine-day PBMC culture with coronavirus spike peptide pools or control peptides (ViraFEST assay). Harvesting of the unexposed donor's CD4+ T cells predated the COVID-19 pandemic (2011-2018). The antigens for these receptors are not known. Cultured CD4+ T cell DNA underwent sequencing with the Oncomine TCR Beta short-read assay. In TCRdb, the PCR reads were re-called with MiXCR into one record per CDR3 protein. The sample holds about 6,100 distinct CDR3 sequences, less than 50% seen once. The sample comprised CD4+ T cells from blood, cultured in vitro. The receptors originated from a human donor in good health.

V and J are TRBV20-1 and TRBJ1-2; 11 positions match TRBD1. In germline, CDR1 is DFQATT, CDR2 SNEGSKA (reference sequence). With 6 bases clipped from V and 8 bases from J, the junction kept 11 bases outside the gene matches. The CDR3 extends over 14 amino acids. Here the CDR3 reads CSAPRTGGAGGYTF. The CDR3 DNA reads TGCAGTGCCCCAAGGACAGGGGGCGCGGGAGGCTACACCTTC.

The rearrangement links TRBV28 to TRBJ2-5, with 9 bases fitting TRBD2. Germline CDR1 and CDR2: MDHEN and SYDVKM. The ends lost 6 bases at V and 5 bases at J; junction bases unmatched: 10. The CDR3 length is 15 residues. The CDR3, as DNA: TGTGCCAGCAGACCCACGCGGGGGGGTGGGGAGACCCAGTACTTC. Protein product: CASRPTRGGGETQYF.

This chain uses TRBV14 with TRBJ1-2; the D gene is possibly TRBD1 (5 bases). The CDR3 loop spans 15 amino acids. Between the trimmed V and J ends, which lost 4 bases and 2 bases, there was a span of 14 bases. CDR1 is SGHDN and CDR2 is FVKESK in the germline V gene. The CDR3 loop reads CASSRVGTQNYGYTF. The CDR3 DNA follows: TGTGCCAGCAGCCGGGTAGGGACCCAGAACTATGGCTACACCTTC.

The table lists this clonotype with a few counts. This rearrangement joins TRBV20-1 to TRBJ2-5, with TRBD2 identical over 12 bases. With V trimmed by 4 bases and J by 5 bases, 11 bases remained unmatched. The germline CDR1 and CDR2 sequences are DFQATT and SNEGSKA (reference sequence). This CDR3 contains 16 residues. The CDR3 bases are TGCAGTGCTAAATTGCTAGCGGGAGGGCGGTTGGAGACCCAGTACTTC. Protein product: CSAKLLAGGRLETQYF.

This sequence joins TRBV10-1 and TRBJ1-6; 12 nucleotides align to TRBD1. This CDR3 contains 18 residues. Losses at the gene ends were 6 bases for V and 8 bases for J; bases not matched to a gene: 14. Germline assignment: CDR1 WNHNN and CDR2 SYGVQD (reference sequence). The CDR3 loop is CASSLDGTGGKKDSPLHF. The CDR3 nucleotides read TGCGCCAGCAGCCTAGACGGGACAGGGGGCAAAAAGGATTCACCCCTCCACTTT.

The CDR3 sequence is CASSALAGLNTGELFF. DNA of the CDR3: TGTGCCAGCAGTGCCCTAGCGGGACTTAACACCGGGGAGCTGTTTTTT. This chain links TRBV6-1 with TRBJ2-2; 9 nucleotides match TRBD2. V trimming: 4 bases; J trimming: 2 bases; junction bases outside the gene matches: 5. Germline-derived CDR1 and CDR2 are MNHNS and SASEGT. This CDR3 has 16 amino acids.

A few counts support this clonotype. The chain has TRBV7-2 and TRBJ2-5; TRBD2 agrees at 12 bases. This CDR3 has 15 residues. Germline assignment: CDR1 SGHTA and CDR2 FQGNSA. V shed 2 bases, J shed 5 bases, and the junction held 3 bases outside the gene matches. In nucleotides, the CDR3 is TGTGCCAGCAGCTTATCTAGCGGGGGGGGTGAGACCCAGTACTTC. It is translated as CASSLSSGGGETQYF.

The chain recombines TRBV12-3 or TRBV12-4 with TRBJ2-7; 10 bases agree with TRBD1. After removal of 11 bases from V and 6 bases from J, the junction contained 13 bases not matched to a gene. This CDR3 is 14 amino acids long. CDR3 region: CASRRDRGRREQYF. DNA of the CDR3: TGTGCCTCCCGTCGGGACAGGGGTCGGCGCGAGCAGTACTTC.

This chain links TRBV12-3 or TRBV12-4 with TRBJ2-7; perhaps TRBD2 as D (5 bases). The CDR3 consists of 12 residues. Trimming removed 3 bases at V and 4 bases at J, with 7 bases between. This CDR3 is CASSLRGYEQYF. The CDR3, as DNA: TGTGCCAGCAGTTTGAGAGGGTACGAGCAGTACTTC.

A note on this clonotype: The junction differs from germline at one of its ends, possibly a read error. The V gene is TRBV12-3 or TRBV12-4, the J gene TRBJ2-1; tentative D call: TRBD2 (6 bases). The CDR3 loop spans 13 amino acids. The CDR3 protein is CASSRDSHNEQFF. The CDR3 nucleotides are TGTGCCAGCAGTCGGGACTCCCACAATGAGCAGTTCTTC.

This clonotype occurred a few times. The V gene is TRBV6-1, the J gene TRBJ1-2; D gene unclear. In germline, CDR1 is MNHNS, CDR2 SASEGT. The CDR3 extends over 15 amino acids. Trimming left V 4 bases short and J 0 bases short, with 12 bases between. The CDR3 DNA sequence: TGTGCCAGCAGTGGTACAAGGGCAGCTAACTATGGCTACACCTTC. Protein: CASSGTRAANYGYTF.

A few counts support this clonotype. This chain connects TRBV25-1 to TRBJ1-2, with D hard to call. V dropped 6 bases and J dropped 4 bases, with 9 bases sitting between them. The germline gives CDR1 MGHDK, CDR2 SYGVNS. This CDR3 contains 12 residues. CDR3 DNA sequence: TGTGCCAGCAGGGGCGCTGGCTATGGCTACACCTTC. Protein product: CASRGAGYGYTF.

This clonotype was seen once. The chain is built from TRBV7-2 and TRBJ1-2; no clear D gene. V was shortened by 8 bases and J by 2 bases, with 12 bases between the two germline ends. Germline V CDR1 and CDR2: SGHTA, FQGNSA. The CDR3 has 13 amino acids. In DNA form, the CDR3 reads TGTGCCAGCGATAGGACTGACAACTATGGCTACACCTTC. As protein: CASDRTDNYGYTF.

V is TRBV15 and J is TRBJ1-3, with a possible D match to TRBD1 (5 bases). V was shortened by 0 bases and J by 5 bases, with 14 bases between the two germline ends. Germline CDR1 reads LNHNV; CDR2 reads YYDKDF (reference sequence). CDR3 length: 16 amino acids. CDR3 amino acids: CATSRDLGPGRNTIYF. CDR3 in DNA: TGTGCCACCAGCAGAGATCTAGGGCCAGGGAGAAACACCATATATTTT.

The chain carries TRBV12-3 or TRBV12-4 and TRBJ2-3; D might be TRBD2 (7 bases). Between the trimmed V and J ends, which lost 8 bases and 4 bases, there was a span of 16 bases. CDR3 length: 14 amino acids. CDR3 region: CASAFGGGADTQYF. Written as DNA, the CDR3 is TGTGCCAGCGCGTTCGGCGGGGGCGCAGATACGCAGTATTTT.

V is TRBV7-9 and J is TRBJ2-3; TRBD2 matches 14 bases. The CDR3 is made up of 17 amino acids. Looked up from germline, CDR1 is SEHNR and CDR2 is FQNEAQ (reference sequence). V lost 1 base, J lost 4 bases, and 4 bases stayed unmatched. The CDR3 DNA reads as TGTGCCAGCAGCTTAGTGGTGGGACTAGCGGGAGCAGATACGCAGTATTTT. Residues: CASSLVVGLAGADTQYF.

V and J are TRBV19 and TRBJ1-5; 11 bases agree with TRBD1. The CDR3 covers 13 residues. From germline, CDR1 is LNHDA and CDR2 SQIVND (reference sequence). V was pared by 10 bases and J by 6 bases, with 5 bases of the junction left unmatched. CDR3 sequence (DNA): TGTGCCACGGGACAGGGGGTTAGTCAGCCCCAGCATTTT. As protein: CATGQGVSQPQHF.

This clonotype was counted between two and nine times. The genes are TRBV20-1 and TRBJ1-6; 9 nucleotides align to TRBD1. This CDR3 is 14 amino acids long. Germline V gene lookup returns CDR1 DFQATT and CDR2 SNEGSKA (reference sequence). The trim removed 4 bases at V and 7 bases at J, leaving 5 bases unmatched. The CDR3 DNA reads TGCAGTGCTAAACCCGGGACAGGGAATTCACCCCTCCACTTT. Encoded protein: CSAKPGTGNSPLHF.

This clonotype was recorded only once. Germline and junction disagree at one end, which may indicate a read error. V and J are TRBV27 and TRBJ1-6, with D possibly being TRBD1 (6 bases). The CDR3 loop spans 15 amino acids. Germline CDR1 MNHEY, CDR2 SMNVEV (reference sequence). CDR3 sequence reads: CASSFFRGHNSPPHF. CDR3 in DNA: TGTGCCAGCAGTTTCTTCAGGGGCCATAATTCACCCCCCCACTTT.

The chain carries TRBV12-3 or TRBV12-4 and TRBJ2-7, with 7 bases aligning to TRBD2. The CDR3 extends over 12 amino acids. J was trimmed by 2 bases and V by 8 bases; bases with no gene match: 3. Written as DNA, the CDR3 is TGTGCCAGCGGACTAGTCCCCTACGAGCAGTACTTC. Protein: CASGLVPYEQYF.

Within the sample, this clonotype is medium-sized. The chain recombines TRBV30 with TRBJ2-7; D gene unclear. Germline CDR1 and CDR2: GTSNPN and SVGIG (reference sequence). Trimming removed 4 bases at V and 6 bases at J, with 13 bases between. There are 12 residues in the CDR3. The DNA for the CDR3 is TGTGCCTGGACTGGCGGTGGGTTCGAGCAGTACTTC. Its protein product is CAWTGGGFEQYF.